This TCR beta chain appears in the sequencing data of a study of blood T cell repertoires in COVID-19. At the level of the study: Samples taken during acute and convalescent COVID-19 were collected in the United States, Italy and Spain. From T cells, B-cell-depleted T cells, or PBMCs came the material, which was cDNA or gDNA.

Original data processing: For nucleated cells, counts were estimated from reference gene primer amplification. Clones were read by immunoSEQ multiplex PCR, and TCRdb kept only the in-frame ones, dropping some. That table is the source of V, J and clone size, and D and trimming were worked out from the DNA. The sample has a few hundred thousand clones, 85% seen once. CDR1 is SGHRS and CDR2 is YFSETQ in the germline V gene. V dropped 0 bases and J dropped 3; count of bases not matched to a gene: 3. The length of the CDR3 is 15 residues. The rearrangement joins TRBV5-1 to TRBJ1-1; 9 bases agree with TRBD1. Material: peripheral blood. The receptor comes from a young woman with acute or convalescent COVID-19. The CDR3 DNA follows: TGCGCCAGCAGCTTGGTCGGGACAGGGTACACTGAAGCTTTCTTT. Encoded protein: CASSLVGTGYTEAFF.